The 25 T cell receptor beta chains in this list originate from one sample, sequenced in a study of cytomegalovirus exposure and HLA in healthy donors. The repertoire was sequenced with immunoSEQ multiplex PCR; TCRdb's copy has only in-frame clones and lacks some. The repertoire has under 75,000 clones, about 82% of them found once; the top ten carry 2.5% to 3%. The material sequenced was PBMCs. Receptors originate from a man aged 25 to 40 in good health and CMV-seronegative.

Only a few counts were recorded for this clone. The V and J genes are TRBV27 and TRBJ1-2, with 10 bases aligning to TRBD1. V lost 7 bases to trimming and J lost 6 bases; unmatched junction nucleotides: 8. CDR1 and CDR2 from the germline V gene are MNHEY and SMNVEV (reference sequence). The CDR3 contains 14 residues. Here the CDR3 DNA reads TGTGCCAGCACCCAGACCGGGACAGGGGATGGCTACACCTTC. It encodes CASTQTGTGDGYTF.

This chain uses TRBV18 with TRBJ1-1; 7 nucleotides line up with TRBD1. V shed 3 bases, J shed 2 bases, and the junction held 6 bases outside the gene matches. This CDR3 is built from 15 residues. Germline V gives CDR1 KGHSH, CDR2 LQKENI. The CDR3 loop is CASSPSGTDNTEAFF. CDR3 nucleotide sequence: TGTGCCAGCTCACCTTCGGGGACAGATAACACTGAAGCTTTCTTT.

The rearrangement links TRBV27 to TRBJ2-7, with D perhaps TRBD2 (6 bases). The CDR3 length is 14 residues. Germline lookup yields CDR1 MNHEY and CDR2 SMNVEV (reference sequence). The V and J ends lost 2 bases and 1 base respectively, with 9 bases between them. The CDR3 reads CASSLRLASYEQYF. The CDR3 nucleotides are TGTGCCAGCAGTTTAAGGCTAGCGTCCTACGAGCAGTACTTC.

V is TRBV18 and J is TRBJ1-5; no clear D gene. Germline CDR1 reads KGHSH; CDR2 reads LQKENI. The CDR3 totals 14 residues. Trimming took 0 bases from V and 0 from J, leaving 3 bases between them. CDR3 residues: CASSPPYSNQPQHF. The CDR3 bases are TGTGCCAGCTCACCACCTTATAGCAATCAGCCCCAGCATTTT. The variable domain in full, completed from reference TRBV18 and TRBJ1-5, reads NAGVMQNPRHLVRRRGQEARLRCSPMKGHSHVYWYRQLPEEGLKFMVYLQKENIIDESGMPKERFSAEFPKEGPSILRIQQVVRGDSAAYFCASSPPYSNQPQHFGDGTRLSIL.

This chain links TRBV5-4 with TRBJ2-1, with 11 bases identical to TRBD2. Germline loops: CDR1 SGHNT, CDR2 YYREEE (reference sequence). The length of the CDR3 is 15 residues. V dropped 5 bases and J dropped 4; count of bases not matched to a gene: 5. The CDR3, as DNA: TGTGCCAGCAGTATAGCGGGGGGGCAGTACAATGAGCAGTTCTTC. This encodes CASSIAGGQYNEQFF.

About this clone: The junction departs from germline at one end; a sequencing error may be responsible. This chain joins TRBV28 and TRBJ2-7; TRBD1 aligns across 8 bases. Germline-derived CDR1 and CDR2 are MDHEN and SYDVKM. This CDR3 comprises 12 residues. CDR3 residues: CASSFPQGQGWF. As DNA, the CDR3 is TGTGCCAGCAGTTTCCCACAAGGACAGGGTTGGTTC.

The V gene is TRBV27, the J gene TRBJ1-1; the match to TRBD1 covers 7 bases. The length of the CDR3 is 13 residues. Germline V gives CDR1 MNHEY, CDR2 SMNVEV (reference sequence). With V trimmed by 8 bases and J by 10 bases, 13 bases remained unmatched. In DNA, the CDR3 is TGTGCCAGCCACTACAAGGGGGCCACACGAGCTTTCTTT. Protein: CASHYKGATRAFF.

The gene calls are TRBV27 and TRBJ2-1, with TRBD2 matching 8 bases. Germline V lookup: CDR1 MNHEY, CDR2 SMNVEV (reference sequence). V was clipped by 6 bases and J by 7 bases; unmatched bases: 14. There are 16 residues in the CDR3. The CDR3 nucleotides are TGTGCCAGCAGCCCGTATCACGGGAGGGAGGGGAATGAGCAGTTCTTC. It encodes CASSPYHGREGNEQFF.

This clone was picked up one time. J is TRBJ2-1 and V is TRBV11-3, with 10 bases identical to TRBD2. Unmatched junction bases numbered 8, after V lost 4 bases and J lost 5 bases. The CDR3 covers 16 residues. Germline V gene lookup returns CDR1 SGHNT and CDR2 YENEEA. The CDR3 nucleotides read TGTGCCAGCAGCTCACCGAGCGGGGGGGGGAACAATGAGCAGTTCTTC. Its translation is CASSSPSGGGNNEQFF.

The CDR3 loop reads CASSLGGSGTDTQYF. The CDR3 nucleotides read TGTGCCAGCAGCTTAGGAGGGAGCGGCACAGATACGCAGTATTTT. The chain joins TRBV7-9 to TRBJ2-3; D might be TRBD2 (5 bases). Between the trimmed V and J ends, which lost 1 base and 1 base, there was a span of 9 bases. CDR1 is SEHNR, CDR2 FQNEAQ, per germline (reference sequence). This CDR3 is 15 amino acids long.

The gene calls are TRBV6-5 and TRBJ2-1; 8 nucleotides agree with TRBD2. The V and J ends lost 5 bases and 4 bases, in that order; junction bases with no gene match: 7. CDR1 and CDR2 (germline): MNHEY, SVGAGI. This CDR3 region has 15 residues. CDR3 residues: CASSPTSGWYNEQFF. CDR3 nucleotide sequence: TGTGCCAGCAGTCCTACTAGCGGATGGTACAATGAGCAGTTCTTC.

The rearrangement links TRBV7-2 to TRBJ1-2; D possibly corresponds to TRBD1 (6 bases). The V gene's germline CDR1 is SGHTA and CDR2 FQGNSA. Trimming took 5 bases from V and 4 from J, leaving 8 bases between them. The CDR3 has 12 residues. The CDR3 sequence is CASSIQGYGYTF. In DNA, the CDR3 is TGTGCCAGCAGCATACAGGGCTATGGCTACACCTTC.

This clone has a handful of counts. The rearrangement joins TRBV4-2 to TRBJ2-1; 8 positions match TRBD2. V shed 0 bases, J shed 6 bases, and the junction held 4 bases outside the gene matches. The CDR3 length is 15 residues. Germline V lookup: CDR1 LGHNA, CDR2 YNFKEQ. This CDR3 reads CASSQEAGVINEQFF. The CDR3 DNA follows: TGTGCCAGCAGCCAAGAAGCGGGAGTCATCAATGAGCAGTTCTTC.

The V call is TRBV5-4, the J call TRBJ1-1, with TRBD1 matching 8 bases. V was clipped by 1 base and J by 0 bases; unmatched bases: 2. Germline V CDR1 and CDR2: SGHNT, YYREEE (reference sequence). The CDR3 is 15 residues long. Written as DNA, the CDR3 is TGTGCCAGCAGCTTGCCAGGGGGCATGAACACTGAAGCTTTCTTT. This codes for CASSLPGGMNTEAFF.

The rearrangement links TRBV7-8 to TRBJ2-3; 9 nucleotides line up with TRBD1. This CDR3 comprises 16 residues. The trim removed 4 bases at V and 2 bases at J, leaving 7 bases unmatched. Germline V CDR1 and CDR2: SGHVS, FQNEAQ. The CDR3 DNA reads as TGTGCCAGCAGCTCGACAGGGGGGACATACACAGATACGCAGTATTTT. Its translation is CASSSTGGTYTDTQYF.

The V call is TRBV4-1, the J call TRBJ1-5; D remains ambiguous. CDR1 and CDR2 from the germline V gene are MGHRA and YSYEKL. V dropped 3 bases and J dropped 8 bases, with 14 bases sitting between them. The CDR3 totals 14 residues. CDR3: CASSHSTQREPQHF. The CDR3 DNA sequence: TGCGCCAGCAGCCATTCCACTCAACGCGAGCCCCAGCATTTT.

The gene calls are TRBV11-2 and TRBJ1-2; unclear D gene. The CDR3 runs to 14 residues. CDR1 SGHAT and CDR2 FQNNGV come from the germline V gene. Trimming pared 2 bases from V and 3 bases from J, leaving 10 bases between. CDR3 DNA sequence: TGTGCCAGCAGCTTAAACTTCGGAGACTATGGCTACACCTTC. This gives the protein CASSLNFGDYGYTF.

In this sample, this clone turned up a few times. This chain joins TRBV9 and TRBJ1-1; unclear D gene. V lost 6 bases and J lost 8, with 17 bases in between. CDR3 length: 13 amino acids. CDR1 is SGDLS and CDR2 is YYNGEE in the germline V gene. CDR3 nucleotide sequence: TGTGCCAGCACCCTAACGGCCTCGGGAGAAGCTTTCTTT. Its protein is CASTLTASGEAFF.

J is TRBJ2-5 and V is TRBV11-2, with 9 nucleotides matching TRBD2. The CDR3 consists of 16 residues. The J segment lost 1 base and the V segment lost 5 bases, leaving 8 bases of the junction unmatched. Germline assignment: CDR1 SGHAT and CDR2 FQNNGV. The CDR3: CASSPQRAGGQETQYF. CDR3 DNA: TGTGCCAGCAGCCCGCAACGAGCGGGGGGCCAAGAGACCCAGTACTTC.

The genes are TRBV5-1 and TRBJ1-2; TRBD1 aligns across 7 bases. Losses at the gene ends were 3 bases for V and 0 bases for J; bases not matched to a gene: 5. The CDR3 is 15 amino acids. Germline loops: CDR1 SGHRS, CDR2 YFSETQ. In DNA form, the CDR3 reads TGCGCCAGCAGCTCCCGGGACAGCTCTAACTATGGCTACACCTTC. Translated: CASSSRDSSNYGYTF. The variable domain in full, completed from reference TRBV5-1 and TRBJ1-2, reads KAGVTQTPRYLIKTRGQQVTLSCSPISGHRSVSWYQQTPGQGLQFLFEYFSETQRNKGNFPGRFSGRQFSNSRSEMNVSTLELGDSALYLCASSSRDSSNYGYTFGSGTRLTVV.

This rearrangement joins TRBV15 to TRBJ2-7; D may be TRBD1 (5 bases). The ends were cut back, 3 bases at V and 3 bases at J, with 15 bases in the middle. CDR1 LNHNV and CDR2 YYDKDF come from the germline V gene (reference sequence). CDR3 length equals 15 residues. Here the CDR3 DNA reads TGTGCCACCAGCAGGCTGGCAGGGATAAACTACGAGCAGTACTTC. It specifies CATSRLAGINYEQYF. Full variable domain (missing parts from reference TRBV15 and TRBJ2-7): DAMVIQNPRYQVTQFGKPVTLSCSQTLNHNVMYWYQQKSSQAPKLLFHYYDKDFNNEADTPDNFQSRRPNTSFCFLDIRSPGLGDTAMYLCATSRLAGINYEQYFGPGTRLTVT.

This clone was counted between two and nine times. V usage is TRBV5-4 and J usage is TRBJ2-4; weak D call: TRBD1 (6 bases). Per the germline V gene, CDR1 is SGHNT and CDR2 is YYREEE (reference sequence). The length of the CDR3 is 14 residues. Trimming left V 4 bases short and J 8 bases short, with 16 bases between. In nucleotides, the CDR3 is TGTGCCAGCAGCCCGAGAGGGGGAAGAGACATTCAGTACTTC. Protein sequence: CASSPRGGRDIQYF.

Only a few counts were recorded for this clone. V is TRBV5-6 and J is TRBJ2-3; TRBD2 matches at 11 bases. Germline V gene data show CDR1 as SGHDT and CDR2 as YYEEEE. The CDR3 runs to 17 residues. The V segment lost 4 bases and the J segment 7 bases; nucleotides outside the gene matches: 14. This chain's CDR3 is CASSDYITSGSVNTQYF. In DNA form, the CDR3 reads TGTGCCAGCAGCGATTATATAACTAGCGGGAGTGTCAATACGCAGTATTTT.

As for this clone: Different DNA sequences within this sample yield the same CDR3. The rearrangement links TRBV6-5 to TRBJ2-7, with 10 bases identical to TRBD1. The CDR3 is 14 residues long. Trimming cost V 6 bases and J 3 bases; bases outside gene matches: 5. Per the germline V gene, CDR1 is MNHEY and CDR2 is SVGAGI. The CDR3 region is CASSPGTGVYEQYF. Here the CDR3 DNA reads TGTGCCAGCAGCCCGGGGACAGGGGTCTACGAGCAGTACTTC.

The chain carries TRBV7-3 and TRBJ2-7; tentative D call: TRBD1 (6 bases). Germline loops: CDR1 SGHTA, CDR2 FQGTGA. The CDR3 has 12 amino acids. The V end was cut by 1 base, the J end by 5 bases, with 6 bases between. This chain's CDR3 is CASSLRQDEQYF. The CDR3 DNA sequence: TGTGCCAGCAGCTTAAGACAGGACGAGCAGTACTTC.